The 30 T cell receptor beta chains below were found in one sample sequenced in a study of T cell repertoires in cytomegalovirus infection. Which antigens these TCRs recognize remains unknown. MiXCR, applied by TCRdb to the reads, yields one record per CDR3 protein. The sample records about 920,000 distinct CDR3 sequences, about 33% being singletons. The sequenced sample was cultured CD8+ T cells from PBMCs, obtained from culture after CMV antigen stimulation. The source is a human donor in good health (CMV status not recorded). Some clones in this sample may be carry-over from other donors' samples.

Turning to this clonotype: A read error may produce the germline difference seen at one junction end. The V call is TRBV13, the J call TRBJ1-1; D not resolved. Germline CDR1 and CDR2: PRHDT and FYEKMQ (reference sequence). The CDR3 runs to 13 residues. CDR3 DNA sequence: TGTGCCAGCATCTTAATTGCTAAAACTGAAGCTTTCTTT. It specifies CASILIAKTEAFF. The variable domain in full, with the rest retrieved from reference TRBV13 and TRBJ1-1, is AAGVIQSPRHLIKEKRETATLKCYPIPRHDTVYWYQQGPGQDPQFLISFYEKMQSDKGSIPDRFSAQQFSDYHSELNMSSLELGDSALYFCASILIAKTEAFFGQGTRLTVV.

The rearrangement uses TRBV6-2 or TRBV6-3 and TRBJ2-1, with D tentatively TRBD2 (5 bases). The CDR3 covers 16 residues. Trimming cost V 7 bases and J 0 bases, with 16 bases left between them. Germline V gives CDR1 MNHEY, CDR2 SVGEGT. The CDR3: CASTSGTGSSYNEQFF. In DNA, the CDR3 is TGTGCCAGCACGTCCGGAACGGGGAGCTCCTACAATGAGCAGTTCTTC.

V and J are TRBV23-1 and TRBJ1-4; 11 positions agree with TRBD1. TRBV23-1 belongs to the ORF category, with a function that is uncertain. CDR3 length: 18 amino acids. The ends lost 3 bases at V and 6 bases at J; junction bases unmatched: 12. The CDR3: CASSHPTGTGGFDEKLFF. The CDR3 DNA sequence: TGCGCCAGCAGTCACCCAACCGGGACAGGGGGATTTGATGAAAAACTGTTTTTT.

This clonotype appeared many times. Here the CDR3 reads CASSLVWTTKNIQYF. The DNA for the CDR3 is TGTGCCAGCAGCTTAGTTTGGACAACCAAAAACATTCAGTACTTC. The chain joins TRBV7-8 to TRBJ2-4; D might be TRBD1 (5 bases). The V and J ends lost 1 base and 2 bases respectively, with 9 bases between them. CDR1 SGHVS and CDR2 FQNEAQ come from the germline V gene. This CDR3 has 15 residues.

About this clonotype itself: A much bigger clone sits one base away, suggesting this may be a read error. The chain recombines TRBV6-6 with TRBJ2-5; 7 nucleotides match TRBD2. Germline V gene lookup returns CDR1 MNHNY and CDR2 SVGAGI (reference sequence). Germline trimming cut 2 bases from V and 3 bases from J; bases unmatched to any gene: 6. The CDR3 has 15 amino acids. CDR3 region: CASSYGLVGEETQYF. The CDR3 DNA is TGTGCCAGCAGTTACGGACTAGTGGGCGAAGAGACCCAGTACTTC.

This clonotype was observed a handful of times. This chain links TRBV4-1 with TRBJ2-7; no definite D call. This CDR3 region has 14 residues. Germline CDR1 and CDR2: MGHRA and YSYEKL. Trimming took off 5 bases at V and 2 bases at J, with 13 bases between the two ends. The CDR3 protein is CASSYQTGAYEQYF. The DNA for the CDR3 is TGCGCCAGCAGCTACCAGACTGGGGCCTACGAGCAGTACTTC.

The rearrangement links TRBV2 to TRBJ2-5; D is ambiguous. Germline V gene data show CDR1 as SNHLY and CDR2 as FYNNEI. The CDR3 covers 13 residues. The V gene lost 5 bases and the J gene lost 2 bases, with 9 bases spanning the gap. The CDR3: CASSSWGQETQYF. CDR3 nucleotides: TGTGCCAGCAGTTCCTGGGGTCAAGAGACCCAGTACTTC.

This clonotype showed up many times. The V call is TRBV27, the J call TRBJ1-2, with D possibly being TRBD1 (6 bases). This CDR3 has 14 residues. The V end was cut by 3 bases, the J end by 0 bases, with 8 bases between. Germline CDR1 is MNHEY and CDR2 is SMNVEV (reference sequence). CDR3 residues: CASSLTGANYGYTF. As DNA, the CDR3 is TGTGCCAGCAGTTTGACAGGCGCTAACTATGGCTACACCTTC.

The DNA for the CDR3 is TGTGCCATCAGACCGGGACAAGCTGTTATAGGCCCCATTGCTAGCACTGAAGCTTTCTTT. It yields the protein CAIRPGQAVIGPIASTEAFF. The rearrangement uses TRBV10-3 and TRBJ1-1, with TRBD1 as a possible D gene (6 bases). Germline V gene sequence: CDR1 ENHRY, CDR2 SYGVKD. The V and J ends lost 6 bases and 4 bases respectively, with 33 bases between them. The CDR3 extends over 20 amino acids.

This chain joins TRBV12-3 or TRBV12-4 and TRBJ2-5, with 7 bases lining up with TRBD1. With 3 bases clipped from V and 2 bases from J, the junction kept 3 bases outside the gene matches. The CDR3 spans 14 residues. The CDR3 DNA reads as TGTGCCAGCAGTTTCCGACAGGGACAAGAGACCCAGTACTTC. Encoded protein: CASSFRQGQETQYF.

The chain combines TRBV29-1 with TRBJ2-7; D is undetermined. V was shortened by 2 bases and J by 5 bases, with 13 bases between the two germline ends. CDR1 is SQVTM and CDR2 is ANQGSEA in the germline V gene. CDR3 length equals 13 residues. The DNA of the CDR3 is TGCAGCGTTGAACATGCATTGCGCCACGAGCAGTACTTC. It yields the protein CSVEHALRHEQYF.

The chain combines TRBV5-4 with TRBJ2-1, with 7 positions matching TRBD2. This CDR3 comprises 15 residues. The V gene's germline CDR1 is SGHNT and CDR2 YYREEE (reference sequence). With 1 base clipped from V and 4 bases from J, the junction kept 5 bases outside the gene matches. The DNA for the CDR3 is TGTGCCAGCAGCTTGCTACTAGCGTTGTACAATGAGCAGTTCTTC. Translating gives CASSLLLALYNEQFF.

The V and J genes are TRBV20-1 and TRBJ1-2; D gene ambiguous. V dropped 3 bases and J dropped 1 base, with 12 bases sitting between them. Per germline, CDR1 DFQATT and CDR2 SNEGSKA (reference sequence). The CDR3 has 14 residues. CDR3 nucleotide sequence: TGCAGTGCTAGGCTGGGAGGGAGTAACTATGGCTACACCTTC. Translation: CSARLGGSNYGYTF.

This clonotype was counted a few times. V is TRBV20-1 and J is TRBJ1-1; D is unresolved. The CDR3 is 13 amino acids. CDR1 is DFQATT, CDR2 SNEGSKA, per germline (reference sequence). Between the trimmed V and J ends, which lost 6 bases and 2 bases, there was a span of 13 bases. The CDR3 bases are TGCAGTGCCCTCGAGTTAGGAAACACTGAAGCTTTCTTT. Protein: CSALELGNTEAFF.

CDR3 loop: CASSSQGAWVEAFF. In DNA, the CDR3 is TGTGCCAGCAGTTCACAGGGGGCCTGGGTTGAAGCTTTCTTT. The V gene is TRBV27, the J gene TRBJ1-1, with 9 bases aligning to TRBD1. The CDR3 extends over 14 amino acids. V shed 4 bases, J shed 7 bases, and the junction held 7 bases outside the gene matches. Germline V gives CDR1 MNHEY, CDR2 SMNVEV (reference sequence).

This sequence joins TRBV12-3 or TRBV12-4 and TRBJ1-2, with D hard to call. The CDR3 is 17 amino acids. Trimming cost V 6 bases and J 8 bases, with 28 bases left between them. This CDR3 reads CASSPVAIQVPDRGYTF. The CDR3 DNA is TGTGCCAGCAGCCCTGTCGCAATCCAAGTGCCCGATAGGGGCTACACCTTC.

This clonotype came up a few times. The chain links TRBV7-9 to TRBJ1-2; no firm D call. The germline V and J ends were trimmed by 7 bases and 4 bases, with 25 bases remaining between them. The germline CDR1 and CDR2 sequences are SEHNR and FQNEAQ (reference sequence). The CDR3 loop spans 17 amino acids. The CDR3 region has the DNA TGTGCCAGCACCTTTCGACCTATAAGCCCTCTTTCCTATGGCTACACCTTC. Its translation: CASTFRPISPLSYGYTF.

This clonotype occurred a few times. The chain has TRBV6-2 or TRBV6-3 and TRBJ1-1, with a weak D call TRBD1 (5 bases). The CDR3 runs to 13 residues. Trimming took off 5 bases at V and 8 bases at J, with 15 bases between the two ends. CDR1 is MNHEY and CDR2 is SVGEGT in the germline V gene. The CDR3 nucleotides are TGTGCCAGCAGTCTTATACACGGGACCGAAGCTTTCTTT. Protein sequence: CASSLIHGTEAFF.

The rearrangement links TRBV27 to TRBJ2-7, with 10 bases fitting TRBD1. Germline V gene data show CDR1 as MNHEY and CDR2 as SMNVEV (reference sequence). J was trimmed by 9 bases and V by 10 bases; bases with no gene match: 12. The CDR3 has 13 amino acids. The CDR3 protein is CATTTRTGGVQYF. The CDR3 coding sequence is TGTGCCACCACTACGAGGACAGGGGGTGTGCAGTACTTC.

The chain has TRBV6-2 or TRBV6-3 and TRBJ2-1; 11 bases align to TRBD2. The germline V gene has CDR1 MNHEY and CDR2 SVGEGT. V was pared by 0 bases and J by 2 bases, with 6 bases of the junction left unmatched. CDR3 length: 18 residues. CDR3 sequence reads: CASSYSISGGAPYNEQFF. The CDR3 DNA is TGTGCCAGCAGTTACTCGATTAGCGGGGGGGCCCCCTACAATGAGCAGTTCTTC.

The chain uses TRBV15 and TRBJ2-1; D not certain. V was pared by 3 bases and J by 10 bases, with 13 bases between. Germline V CDR1 and CDR2: LNHNV, YYDKDF (reference sequence). The CDR3 sequence is 13 residues long. Here the CDR3 DNA reads TGTGCCACCAGCAGTAACCTCGTCAAGGAGCAGTTCTTC. It is translated as CATSSNLVKEQFF.

The chain links TRBV12-3 or TRBV12-4 to TRBJ1-2; 9 bases line up with TRBD1. This CDR3 has 14 residues. J lost 6 bases, V lost 5 bases, and 7 bases had no gene match. The CDR3: CASSPGQGTNGYTF. The CDR3 DNA reads TGTGCCAGCAGTCCGGGACAGGGAACAAATGGCTACACCTTC.

CDR3 region: CAISEFRQSSLTGKGNTIYF. In DNA form, the CDR3 reads TGTGCCATCAGTGAGTTCAGACAGAGTTCTCTGACTGGGAAGGGAAACACCATATATTTT. The J gene is TRBJ1-3, the V gene TRBV10-3; D is possibly TRBD1 (5 bases). Germline values: CDR1 ENHRY, CDR2 SYGVKD. V shed 1 base and J shed 4 bases, with 26 bases lying between them. The CDR3 covers 20 residues.

The chain has TRBV20-1 and TRBJ2-1, with TRBD1 identical over 7 bases. This CDR3 is 16 amino acids long. Germline lookup yields CDR1 DFQATT and CDR2 SNEGSKA (reference sequence). The J segment lost 4 bases and the V segment lost 0 bases, leaving 9 bases of the junction unmatched. CDR3 residues: CSARDRQQGRYNEQFF. The CDR3 bases are TGCAGTGCTAGAGATAGGCAACAGGGGCGGTACAATGAGCAGTTCTTC.

This clonotype was seen a handful of times. The V gene is TRBV25-1, the J gene TRBJ1-1; D is unresolved. Germline loops: CDR1 MGHDK, CDR2 SYGVNS. Between the trimmed V and J ends, which lost 10 bases and 1 base, there was a span of 7 bases. CDR3 size: 11 residues. The CDR3 loop is CATYGNTEAFF. The DNA of the CDR3 is TGTGCCACCTACGGGAACACTGAAGCTTTCTTT.

This chain connects TRBV19 to TRBJ2-1; 9 nucleotides line up with TRBD1. The CDR3 runs 15 residues. Germline V CDR1 and CDR2: LNHDA, SQIVND (reference sequence). The V segment lost 8 bases and the J segment 9 bases; nucleotides outside the gene matches: 14. The CDR3 region is CASLGVDRGIREQFF. CDR3 coding DNA: TGTGCCAGTCTCGGAGTGGACAGGGGTATCCGTGAGCAGTTCTTC.

The chain couples TRBV27 to TRBJ1-5; D not resolved. Germline values: CDR1 MNHEY, CDR2 SMNVEV (reference sequence). V dropped 4 bases and J dropped 5 bases, with 12 bases sitting between them. This CDR3 is 14 amino acids long. The CDR3 reads CASSSMGADQPQHF. CDR3 in DNA: TGTGCCAGCAGTTCGATGGGTGCCGATCAGCCCCAGCATTTT.

This chain links TRBV6-5 with TRBJ1-4; weak D call: TRBD1 (5 bases). The germline V and J ends were trimmed by 2 bases and 7 bases, with 17 bases remaining between them. Germline V lookup: CDR1 MNHEY, CDR2 SVGAGI. CDR3 size: 16 residues. As DNA, the CDR3 is TGTGCCAGCAGTTACAGTGGGGACTACGCTTTTGAAAAACTGTTTTTT. This translates into CASSYSGDYAFEKLFF.

This clonotype has ten or more counts. The chain recombines TRBV11-2 with TRBJ2-1; 12 nucleotides align to TRBD1. Trimming at V came to 4 bases and at J to 4 bases, leaving 5 bases not matched to a gene. Germline V lookup: CDR1 SGHAT, CDR2 FQNNGV. CDR3 size: 16 residues. Here the CDR3 DNA reads TGTGCCAGCAGCTCCCCGGGACAGGGGGCTTACAATGAGCAGTTCTTC. Protein product: CASSSPGQGAYNEQFF.

This clonotype turned up a few times. This rearrangement joins TRBV6-1 to TRBJ2-1; possible D gene TRBD2, 7 bases. The ends were cut back, 7 bases at V and 7 bases at J, with 17 bases in the middle. Germline CDR1 reads MNHNS; CDR2 reads SASEGT. CDR3 size: 14 residues. The chain's CDR3 is CASTQERGGNEQFF. CDR3 nucleotides: TGTGCCAGCACCCAAGAGAGGGGGGGGAATGAGCAGTTCTTC.